These 30 T cell receptor beta chains were all obtained from the same sample, sequenced in a study of early T cells in non-severe SARS-CoV-2 infection. A single record per CDR3 protein comes from TCRdb applying MiXCR to the 5' RACE reads. The sample lists tens of thousands of distinct CDR3 sequences; approximately 15% were seen once. The sequencing sample was made of whole blood. The receptors stem from an adult who was a healthcare worker with PCR-confirmed SARS-CoV-2 infection or an uninfected control (not recorded which).

This chain joins TRBV7-2 and TRBJ2-1; possibly TRBD1 for D (5 bases). There are 15 residues in the CDR3. Per germline, CDR1 SGHTA and CDR2 FQGNSA. V lost 1 base and J lost 6, with 13 bases in between. This chain's CDR3 is CASSLGGRAGNEQFF. CDR3 DNA: TGTGCCAGCAGCTTAGGAGGCAGGGCTGGCAATGAGCAGTTCTTC.

This clonotype was found a few times. The V and J genes are TRBV7-2 and TRBJ1-2; D not resolved. V lost 1 base to trimming and J lost 4 bases, with 4 bases between them. Per germline, CDR1 SGHTA and CDR2 FQGNSA. The CDR3 is 12 residues long. The CDR3 DNA is TGTGCCAGCAGCTTAGAAGGCTATGGCTACACCTTC. This translates into CASSLEGYGYTF.

V gene TRBV27 combines with J gene TRBJ2-1; D call uncertain. Trimming removed 4 bases from V and 6 bases from J, with 13 bases in between. The CDR3 length is 14 residues. Germline assignment: CDR1 MNHEY and CDR2 SMNVEV (reference sequence). Here the CDR3 reads CASSSRLEPNEQFF. CDR3 bases: TGTGCCAGCAGTTCGAGGCTAGAGCCCAATGAGCAGTTCTTC.

CDR3 region: CASSFSGRGDLGANVLTF. The DNA for the CDR3 is TGTGCCAGCAGTTTCAGCGGCCGAGGGGATCTGGGGGCCAACGTCCTGACTTTC. The chain links TRBV28 to TRBJ2-6, with D perhaps being TRBD1 or TRBD2 (5 bases each). The ends were cut back, 3 bases at V and 4 bases at J, with 19 bases in the middle. The CDR3 sequence is 18 residues long. Per the germline V gene, CDR1 is MDHEN and CDR2 is SYDVKM.

J is TRBJ1-1 and V is TRBV12-3 or TRBV12-4, with D unresolved. V gave up 4 bases and J gave up 11 bases, with 11 bases separating them. This CDR3 contains 11 residues. CDR3 in DNA: TGTGCCAGCAGTTCTTTGGAGAGGGCTTTCTTT. Encoded protein: CASSSLERAFF.

This clonotype has only a few counts. The chain recombines TRBV7-8 with TRBJ2-1; 7 positions match TRBD2. From germline, CDR1 is SGHVS and CDR2 FQNEAQ. After removal of 1 base from V and 5 bases from J, the junction contained 8 bases not matched to a gene. The CDR3 runs 16 residues. Here the CDR3 DNA reads TGTGCCAGCAGCTTAGGGGTGACTAGCTTCAACAATGAGCAGTTCTTC. It yields the protein CASSLGVTSFNNEQFF.

V is TRBV12-3 or TRBV12-4 and J is TRBJ1-2; 10 bases agree with TRBD1. V gave up 5 bases and J gave up 5 bases; unmatched junction bases: 8. This CDR3 region has 15 residues. CDR3 sequence reads: CASSTTGGKWYGYTF. The CDR3 region has the DNA TGTGCCAGCAGTACGACAGGGGGCAAATGGTATGGCTACACCTTC.

V gene TRBV28 combines with J gene TRBJ2-7; D uncertain. This CDR3 region has 14 residues. Germline-derived CDR1 and CDR2 are MDHEN and SYDVKM. V lost 6 bases, J lost 2 bases, and 14 bases lay in between. The CDR3 loop reads CASRLAEPPYEQYF. In DNA form, the CDR3 reads TGTGCCAGCAGGCTGGCGGAGCCCCCCTACGAGCAGTACTTC.

The rearrangement links TRBV7-6 to TRBJ2-5, with D possibly being TRBD2 (5 bases). Trimming stripped 6 bases from V and 2 bases from J, with 16 bases between. From germline, CDR1 is SGHVS and CDR2 FNYEAQ. There are 15 residues in the CDR3. CDR3 bases: TGTGCCAGCAGTCGTATACCGGGATCTCAAGAGACCCAGTACTTC. Protein product: CASSRIPGSQETQYF.

This chain connects TRBV29-1 to TRBJ2-5, with TRBD2 matching 12 bases. Germline CDR1 reads SQVTM; CDR2 reads ANQGSEA. The CDR3 runs to 18 residues. V shed 7 bases and J 2 bases; nucleotides not matched to a gene: 17. CDR3: CSAPGLAGRWGIQETQYF. The CDR3 coding sequence is TGCAGCGCCCCTGGACTAGCGGGGAGATGGGGTATACAAGAGACCCAGTACTTC.

The chain links TRBV10-3 to TRBJ2-5; possible D gene TRBD1, 6 bases. This CDR3 is built from 14 residues. Germline assignment: CDR1 ENHRY and CDR2 SYGVKD. V dropped 6 bases and J dropped 3 bases, with 14 bases sitting between them. The CDR3 DNA reads TGTGCCATCAGGGCCCAGGGGACGGAAGAGACCCAGTACTTC. It is translated as CAIRAQGTEETQYF.

The chain uses TRBV20-1 and TRBJ2-4; D possibly corresponds to TRBD2 (5 bases). Germline values: CDR1 DFQATT, CDR2 SNEGSKA (reference sequence). This CDR3 has 15 amino acids. V lost 6 bases to trimming and J lost 1 base, with 16 bases between them. The CDR3 DNA reads as TGCAGTGCCAGAAGGAACGGGGTCGCCAAAAACATTCAGTACTTC. As protein: CSARRNGVAKNIQYF.

The rearrangement links TRBV12-3 or TRBV12-4 to TRBJ1-2; D is unresolved. The CDR3 contains 13 residues. V was cut by 4 bases and J by 4 bases, with 10 bases left in between. This CDR3 reads CASSSEMGYGYTF. In DNA form, the CDR3 reads TGTGCCAGCAGTTCGGAGATGGGCTATGGCTACACCTTC.

This chain uses TRBV9 with TRBJ2-1, with a possible D match to TRBD2 (6 bases). V lost 1 base, J lost 0 bases, and 17 bases lay in between. This CDR3 is built from 18 residues. Germline V lookup: CDR1 SGDLS, CDR2 YYNGEE. DNA for the CDR3: TGTGCCAGCAGCGTACTTGATCGGCTAGCGAGCTCCTACAATGAGCAGTTCTTC. It encodes CASSVLDRLASSYNEQFF.

The chain is built from TRBV7-9 and TRBJ1-6, with 7 nucleotides matching TRBD1. Trimming cost V 5 bases and J 8 bases; bases outside gene matches: 12. CDR3 length equals 16 residues. CDR1 and CDR2 (germline): SEHNR, FQNEAQ (reference sequence). CDR3 protein: CASSKPGLRGDSPLHF. The CDR3 DNA reads as TGTGCCAGCAGCAAACCGGGCCTCAGGGGGGATTCACCCCTCCACTTT.

V is TRBV28 and J is TRBJ2-4, with 10 bases aligning to TRBD1. The junction had 2 bases not matched to a gene; V was cut back by 6 bases and J by 6 bases. Germline CDR1 reads MDHEN; CDR2 reads SYDVKM. CDR3 length equals 13 residues. The chain's CDR3 is CASRTGGRNIQYF. CDR3 sequence (DNA): TGTGCCAGCAGGACAGGGGGCCGAAACATTCAGTACTTC. Combining the CDR3 with reference TRBV28 and TRBJ2-4 gives the whole variable domain DVKVTQSSRYLVKRTGEKVFLECVQDMDHENMFWYRQDPGLGLRLIYFSYDVKMKEKGDIPEGYSVSREKKERFSLILESASTNQTSMYLCASRTGGRNIQYFGAGTRLSVL.

This clonotype qualifies as medium-sized (0.01 to 0.1%). CDR3 sequence (DNA): TGTGCCAGCAGCCCATTGGGAGGGGACGACGAGCAGTACTTC. This codes for CASSPLGGDDEQYF. V usage is TRBV28 and J usage is TRBJ2-7; 7 nucleotides line up with TRBD2. The CDR3 spans 14 residues. Germline V gene lookup returns CDR1 MDHEN and CDR2 SYDVKM. The ends lost 6 bases at V and 5 bases at J; junction bases unmatched: 10.

The V and J genes are TRBV29-1 and TRBJ1-1; 11 nucleotides align to TRBD1. Trimming cost V 6 bases and J 4 bases; bases outside gene matches: 4. The CDR3 runs 13 residues. Looked up from germline, CDR1 is SQVTM and CDR2 is ANQGSEA. CDR3 coding DNA: TGCAGCGTGCTCGGGACAGGGGGCACTGAAGCTTTCTTT. This translates into CSVLGTGGTEAFF.

This clonotype was seen many times. The chain combines TRBV5-4 with TRBJ2-7; D is unresolved. Per the germline V gene, CDR1 is SGHNT and CDR2 is YYREEE (reference sequence). The V end was cut by 3 bases, the J end by 2 bases, with 6 bases between. The CDR3 sequence is 12 residues long. CDR3: CASSSAPYEQYF. As DNA, the CDR3 is TGTGCCAGCAGCTCCGCCCCCTACGAGCAGTACTTC.

This clonotype was counted many times. CDR3 amino acids: CSARPSTGGKRVTGELFF. The CDR3 DNA follows: TGCAGTGCTAGACCCTCGACAGGGGGCAAGCGTGTCACCGGGGAGCTGTTTTTT. The V gene is TRBV20-1, the J gene TRBJ2-2, with TRBD1 matching over 10 bases. The CDR3 has 18 residues. Germline trimming cut 2 bases from V and 4 bases from J; bases unmatched to any gene: 13. The germline V gene encodes CDR1 DFQATT and CDR2 SNEGSKA (reference sequence).

This clonotype was seen a few times. The genes are TRBV29-1 and TRBJ2-3; no definite D call. This CDR3 is 9 amino acids long. Germline values: CDR1 SQVTM, CDR2 ANQGSEA. Trimming took off 7 bases at V and 12 bases at J, with 11 bases between the two ends. Here the CDR3 DNA reads TGCAGCGCCGGCGGATCCCAGTATTTT. Amino acids: CSAGGSQYF.

The chain links TRBV7-9 to TRBJ1-2; no firm D call. V dropped 5 bases and J dropped 3 bases, with 13 bases sitting between them. Looked up from germline, CDR1 is SEHNR and CDR2 is FQNEAQ (reference sequence). The CDR3 has 14 amino acids. CDR3 sequence (DNA): TGTGCCAGCAGCAAACAATCCCAGGACTATGGCTACACCTTC. It yields the protein CASSKQSQDYGYTF. The variable domain in full, with the rest retrieved from reference TRBV7-9 and TRBJ1-2, is DTGVSQNPRHKITKRGQNVTFRCDPISEHNRLYWYRQTLGQGPEFLTYFQNEAQLEKSRLLSDRFSAERPKGSFSTLEIQRTEQGDSAMYLCASSKQSQDYGYTFGSGTRLTVV.

The chain links TRBV27 to TRBJ2-7; 11 bases line up with TRBD1. The V gene's germline CDR1 is MNHEY and CDR2 SMNVEV (reference sequence). J lost 7 bases, V lost 4 bases, and 9 bases had no gene match. The CDR3 runs to 15 residues. CDR3 in DNA: TGTGCCAGCAGTTCCTTCGGGACAGGGGGTGGTGAGCAGTACTTC. Translating it yields CASSSFGTGGGEQYF.

In its sample, this clonotype was seen a few times. CDR3 sequence (DNA): TGTGCCAGCAGCGTAGAGGCGAAAACTGGTAGATCGCAGTATTTT. It is translated as CASSVEAKTGRSQYF. The chain is built from TRBV9 and TRBJ2-3; D is uncertain. V gave up 0 bases and J gave up 10 bases, with 18 bases separating them. The V gene's germline CDR1 is SGDLS and CDR2 YYNGEE. This CDR3 is 15 amino acids long.

This clonotype was seen only once. V usage is TRBV7-2 and J usage is TRBJ1-1; 7 bases are shared with TRBD1. The J segment lost 1 base and the V segment lost 8 bases, leaving 4 bases of the junction unmatched. The V gene's germline CDR1 is SGHTA and CDR2 FQGNSA. This CDR3 spans 13 amino acids. This chain's CDR3 is CASHRGPNTEAFF. DNA for the CDR3: TGTGCCAGCCACAGGGGACCGAACACTGAAGCTTTCTTT.

Ten or more counts support this clonotype. The chain carries TRBV20-1 and TRBJ1-2; 7 bases are a match to TRBD1. This CDR3 region has 12 residues. Trimming cost V 4 bases and J 7 bases; bases outside gene matches: 6. Germline V gives CDR1 DFQATT, CDR2 SNEGSKA (reference sequence). The DNA for the CDR3 is TGCAGTGCTAATACCGGGACAGCTGGCTACACCTTC. Amino acids: CSANTGTAGYTF.

The chain uses TRBV20-1 and TRBJ2-7; 7 positions match TRBD1. The CDR3 covers 13 residues. Germline V CDR1 and CDR2: DFQATT, SNEGSKA (reference sequence). The V gene end was trimmed by 1 base and the J gene end by 3 bases; junction bases not matched to a gene: 3. CDR3 sequence reads: CSARVNRGYEQYF. The CDR3 DNA follows: TGCAGTGCTAGAGTAAACAGGGGCTACGAGCAGTACTTC.

This clonotype was counted between two and nine times. The chain recombines TRBV7-9 with TRBJ2-7; D is unclear. Trimming stripped 1 base from V and 0 bases from J, with 13 bases between. Germline V gene lookup returns CDR1 SEHNR and CDR2 FQNEAQ (reference sequence). The CDR3 has 16 residues. The CDR3 coding sequence is TGTGCCAGCAGCTTAGAGGATAGGCTGTACTCCTACGAGCAGTACTTC. It yields the protein CASSLEDRLYSYEQYF.

This clonotype was detected a few times. The chain has TRBV6-5 and TRBJ2-7; D might be TRBD1 (6 bases). CDR3 length: 15 amino acids. The V and J ends lost 5 bases and 3 bases respectively, with 17 bases between them. Germline V gene sequence: CDR1 MNHEY, CDR2 SVGAGI. CDR3 residues: CASSADSEILYEQYF. DNA of the CDR3: TGTGCCAGCAGTGCGGACAGTGAAATCCTCTACGAGCAGTACTTC.

The rearrangement links TRBV29-1 to TRBJ1-3; TRBD1 aligns across 8 bases. J was trimmed by 2 bases and V by 4 bases; bases with no gene match: 4. The germline V gene has CDR1 SQVTM and CDR2 ANQGSEA. The CDR3 runs to 14 residues. The CDR3 nucleotides are TGCAGCGTTGGGGAGACAGGGGCTGGAAACACCATATATTTT. Encoded protein: CSVGETGAGNTIYF. The full variable domain, in which reference TRBV29-1 and TRBJ1-3 provide the parts outside the CDR3, is SAVISQKPSRDICQRGTSLTIQCQVDSQVTMMFWYRQQPGQSLTLIATANQGSEATYESGFVIDKFPISRPNLTFSTLTVSNMSPEDSSIYLCSVGETGAGNTIYFGEGSWLTVV.